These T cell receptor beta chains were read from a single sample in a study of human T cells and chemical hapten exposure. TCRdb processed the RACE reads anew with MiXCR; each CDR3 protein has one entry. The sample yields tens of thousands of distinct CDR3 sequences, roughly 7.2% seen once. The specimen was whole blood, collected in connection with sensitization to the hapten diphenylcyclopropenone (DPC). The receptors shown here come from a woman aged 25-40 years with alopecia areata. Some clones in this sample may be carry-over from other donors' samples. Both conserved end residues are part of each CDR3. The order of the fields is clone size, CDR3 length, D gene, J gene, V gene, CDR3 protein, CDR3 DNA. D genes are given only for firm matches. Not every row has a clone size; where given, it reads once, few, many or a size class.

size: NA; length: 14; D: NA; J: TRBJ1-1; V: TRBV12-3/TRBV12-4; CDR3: CASRPPGSNTEAFF; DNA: TGTGCCAGCAGACCCCCAGGGAGCAACACTGAAGCTTTCTTT
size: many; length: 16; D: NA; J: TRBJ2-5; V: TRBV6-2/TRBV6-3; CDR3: CASSQDLRGYGETQYF; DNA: TGTGCCAGCAGTCAAGATTTGAGGGGGTACGGAGAGACCCAGTACTTC
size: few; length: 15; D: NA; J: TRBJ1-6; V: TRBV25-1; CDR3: CASSEWAGGNSPLHF; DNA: TGTGCCAGCAGTGAGTGGGCAGGAGGTAATTCACCCCTCCACTTT
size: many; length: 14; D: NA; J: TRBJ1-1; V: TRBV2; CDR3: CASIPGWANTEAFF; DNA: TGTGCCAGCATTCCGGGATGGGCGAACACTGAAGCTTTCTTT
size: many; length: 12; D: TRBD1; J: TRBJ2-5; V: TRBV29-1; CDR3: CSVRTGSETQYF; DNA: TGCAGCGTGAGGACAGGGAGCGAGACCCAGTACTTC
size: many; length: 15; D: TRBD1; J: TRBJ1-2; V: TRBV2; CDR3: CASSESAGGTGGYTF; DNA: TGTGCCAGCAGTGAATCCGCAGGGGGAACGGGAGGCTACACCTTC
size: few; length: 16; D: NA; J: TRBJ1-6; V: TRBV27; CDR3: CASSSAATSYNSPLHF; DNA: TGTGCCAGCAGTTCCGCAGCCACCTCCTATAATTCACCCCTCCACTTT
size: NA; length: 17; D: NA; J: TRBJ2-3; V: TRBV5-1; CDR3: CASSFIGGTPCTDTQYF; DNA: TGCGCCAGCAGCTTCATAGGCGGGACTCCTTGCACAGATACGCAGTATTTT
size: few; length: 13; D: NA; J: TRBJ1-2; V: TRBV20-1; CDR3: CSARVEQVDGYTF; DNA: TGCAGTGCTAGAGTCGAACAGGTGGATGGCTACACCTTC
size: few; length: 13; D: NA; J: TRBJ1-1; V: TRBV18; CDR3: CASSLKPEAEAFF; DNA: TGTGCCAGCTCACTTAAGCCTGAGGCTGAAGCTTTCTTT
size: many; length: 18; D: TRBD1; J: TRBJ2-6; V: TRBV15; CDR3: CATSSQGAPFPGANVLTF; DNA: TGTGCCACCAGCAGTCAGGGGGCGCCGTTTCCTGGGGCCAACGTCCTGACTTTC
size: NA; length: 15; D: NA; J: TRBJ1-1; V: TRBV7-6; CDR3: CASSSAAGAKARAFF; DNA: TGTGCCAGCAGCTCAGCTGCGGGGGCGAAGGCGCGAGCTTTCTTT
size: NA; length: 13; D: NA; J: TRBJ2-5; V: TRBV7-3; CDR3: CASSPSPQETQYF; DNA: TGTGCCAGCAGCCCCTCCCCCCAAGAGACCCAGTACTTC
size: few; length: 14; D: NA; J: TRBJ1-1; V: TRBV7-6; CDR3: CASSPLIRPTEAFF; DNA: TGTGCCAGCAGCCCCCTTATTCGGCCTACTGAAGCTTTCTTT
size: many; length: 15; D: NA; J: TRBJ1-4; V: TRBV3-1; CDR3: CASSQDGGHNEKLFF; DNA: TGTGCCAGCAGCCAAGACGGGGGTCATAATGAAAAACTGTTTTTT
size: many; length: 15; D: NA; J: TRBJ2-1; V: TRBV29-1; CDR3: CSVEGGVGTNNEQFF; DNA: TGCAGCGTTGAGGGCGGGGTTGGGACCAACAATGAGCAGTTCTTC
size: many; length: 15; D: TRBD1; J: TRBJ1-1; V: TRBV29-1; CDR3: CSAPLMTGGATEAFF; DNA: TGCAGCGCACCACTGATGACAGGGGGGGCCACTGAAGCTTTCTTT
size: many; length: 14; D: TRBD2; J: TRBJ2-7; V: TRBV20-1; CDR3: CSASGDPTSGEQYF; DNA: TGCAGTGCAAGCGGGGACCCCACCTCGGGGGAGCAGTACTTC
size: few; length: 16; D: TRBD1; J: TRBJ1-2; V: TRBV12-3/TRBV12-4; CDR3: CASSLTGTGANYGYTF; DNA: TGTGCCAGCAGTCTTACCGGGACAGGTGCTAACTATGGCTACACCTTC
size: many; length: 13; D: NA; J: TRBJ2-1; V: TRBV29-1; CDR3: CSATPGKYNEQFF; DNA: TGCAGCGCCACCCCCGGGAAATACAATGAGCAGTTCTTC
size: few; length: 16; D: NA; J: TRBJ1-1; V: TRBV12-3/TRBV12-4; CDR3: CASSPPWGMNLTEAFF; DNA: TGTGCCAGCAGTCCCCCGTGGGGAATGAACCTCACTGAAGCTTTCTTT
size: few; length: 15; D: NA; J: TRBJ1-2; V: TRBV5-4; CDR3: CASSLAMGDNYGYTF; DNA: TGTGCCAGCAGCTTGGCCATGGGGGATAACTATGGCTACACCTTC
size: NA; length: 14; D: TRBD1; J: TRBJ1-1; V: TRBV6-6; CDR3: CASSTQGLGTEAFF; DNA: TGTGCCAGCAGCACACAGGGGCTGGGCACTGAAGCTTTCTTT
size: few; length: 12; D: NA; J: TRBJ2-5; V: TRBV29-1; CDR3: CSVDGAQETQYF; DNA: TGCAGCGTTGATGGAGCTCAAGAGACCCAGTACTTC
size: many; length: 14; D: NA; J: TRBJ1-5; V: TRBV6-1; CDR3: CASCQRLSLEPQHF; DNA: TGTGCCAGCTGTCAAAGGCTGTCTTTGGAGCCCCAGCATTTT
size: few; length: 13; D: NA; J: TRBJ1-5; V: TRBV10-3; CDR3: CAISAGVGQPQHF; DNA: TGTGCCATCAGTGCTGGGGTAGGTCAGCCCCAGCATTTT
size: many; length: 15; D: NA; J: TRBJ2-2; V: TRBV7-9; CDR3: CASSFLGQGTGELFF; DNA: TGTGCCAGCAGCTTTTTGGGGCAGGGCACCGGGGAGCTGTTTTTT
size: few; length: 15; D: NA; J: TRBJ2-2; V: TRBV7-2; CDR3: CASSPDGSNTGELFF; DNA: TGTGCCAGCAGCCCGGACGGATCGAACACCGGGGAGCTGTTTTTT
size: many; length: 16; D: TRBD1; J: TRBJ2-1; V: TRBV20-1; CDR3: CSARQGQGAHYNEQFF; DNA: TGCAGTGCTAGACAGGGACAGGGGGCACATTACAATGAGCAGTTCTTC
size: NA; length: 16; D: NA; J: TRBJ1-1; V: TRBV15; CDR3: CATSRDPGLMNTEAFF; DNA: TGTGCCACCAGCAGAGATCCAGGCCTTATGAACACTGAAGCTTTCTTT
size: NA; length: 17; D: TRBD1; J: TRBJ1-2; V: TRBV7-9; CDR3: CASSLEGTGASTYGYTF; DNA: TGTGCCAGCAGCTTAGAGGGGACAGGGGCGTCTACTTATGGCTACACCTTC
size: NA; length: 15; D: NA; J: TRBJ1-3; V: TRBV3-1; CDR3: CASTTGRAFGNTIYF; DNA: TGTGCCAGCACTACCGGCAGGGCGTTCGGAAACACCATATATTTT